The clone carrying this TCR beta chain was counted between two and nine times. TCRdb redid the calling of the reads with MiXCR, one entry per CDR3 protein. The sample shows about 530,000 distinct CDR3 sequences, more than 25% of them seen only once. This specimen belongs to a study of T cell repertoires in cytomegalovirus infection. This TCR came from a human donor in good health (CMV status not recorded). Some clones in this sample may be carry-over from other donors' samples. Sequenced material: PBMCs.

The DNA of the CDR3 is TGTGCCAGCAGAGAAGGGACAGGCTATAGCAATCAGCCCCAGCATTTT. Its translation is CASREGTGYSNQPQHF. This chain joins TRBV7-8 and TRBJ1-5; 8 bases agree with TRBD1. The germline V gene has CDR1 SGHVS and CDR2 FQNEAQ. The CDR3 is 16 amino acids. V gave up 6 bases and J gave up 0 bases; unmatched junction bases: 7.